A selection of T cell receptor beta chains follows, all from one sample in a study of cytomegalovirus exposure and HLA in healthy donors. Generated by immunoSEQ multiplex PCR, the TCRdb table keeps only in-frame clones and is missing some. This sample carries around 200,000 clones, 75% to 90% of them seen once, and the ten largest clones take 0.31%. The specimen sequenced was PBMCs. These receptors were collected from a woman in her twenties or thirties in good health and CMV-seronegative. CDR3s include the opening cysteine and the closing phenylalanine or tryptophan. A D gene is named only where the DNA matches it firmly. Size is omitted from some rows. Given values are once, few, many or a class for expanded clones.

CASSQGASGQETQYF | TGTGCCAGCAGCCAAGGGGCTAGCGGCCAAGAGACCCAGTACTTC | TRBJ2-5 | - | 15 | TRBV4-2 | TRBD2
CSVVGQGIHEQYF | TGCAGCGTTGTAGGCCAGGGTATTCACGAGCAGTACTTC | TRBJ2-7 | - | 13 | TRBV29-1 | -
CASIVQGTANYGYTF | TGTGCCAGCATAGTACAGGGGACGGCTAACTATGGCTACACCTTC | TRBJ1-2 | - | 15 | TRBV28 | TRBD1
CASSPIGGIGEQYF | TGTGCCAGCAGTCCCATTGGCGGGATTGGGGAGCAGTACTTC | TRBJ2-7 | - | 14 | TRBV27 | -
CASISVGGRTDTQYF | TGTGCCAGCATCTCGGTAGGCGGGAGGACAGATACGCAGTATTTT | TRBJ2-3 | - | 15 | TRBV6-6 | TRBD2
CASSEPRGAAYEQYF | TGTGCCAGCAGTGAGCCCAGGGGAGCGGCCTACGAGCAGTACTTC | TRBJ2-7 | - | 15 | TRBV6-1 | -
CASSVGTDNSPLHF | TGTGCCAGCAGCGTCGGGACAGACAATTCACCCCTCCACTTT | TRBJ1-6 | - | 14 | TRBV7-8 | TRBD1
CASSQDPSVYYEQYF | TGTGCCAGCAGCCAAGACCCTAGCGTATACTACGAGCAGTACTTC | TRBJ2-7 | - | 15 | TRBV4-2 | -
CASRGDFEGYTF | TGTGCCAGCAGGGGGGACTTTGAAGGCTACACCTTC | TRBJ1-2 | - | 12 | TRBV2 | -
CASRIREVNTGELFF | TGTGCCAGCAGGATCCGGGAAGTGAACACCGGGGAGCTGTTTTTT | TRBJ2-2 | once | 15 | TRBV6-6 | -
CASKDNSNIQYF | TGTGCCAGCAAGGACAATTCGAACATTCAGTACTTC | TRBJ2-4 | - | 12 | TRBV2 | -
CASSAGGQVSSYEQYF | TGTGCCAGCAGCGCGGGGGGGCAGGTAAGCTCCTACGAGCAGTACTTC | TRBJ2-7 | - | 16 | TRBV5-5 | TRBD2
CASFGQGREAFF | TGTGCCAGCTTCGGACAGGGGCGTGAAGCTTTCTTT | TRBJ1-1 | - | 12 | TRBV28 | TRBD1
CASSQYRVRTDTQYF | TGTGCCAGCAGCCAGTACAGGGTCCGCACAGATACGCAGTATTTT | TRBJ2-3 | - | 15 | TRBV14 | -
CATQGRNQPQHF | TGTGCCACACAGGGGAGGAATCAGCCCCAGCATTTT | TRBJ1-5 | - | 12 | TRBV28 | TRBD1
CASSRGGGLPGELFF | TGTGCCAGCAGTAGGGGAGGGGGACTACCCGGGGAGCTGTTTTTT | TRBJ2-2 | - | 15 | TRBV27 | -
CASGQVPSSNQPQHF | TGTGCCAGCGGACAGGTCCCTTCAAGCAATCAGCCCCAGCATTTT | TRBJ1-5 | once | 15 | TRBV21-1 | -
CATSSHRSSQETQYF | TGTGCCACCAGCAGTCACAGAAGTTCGCAAGAGACCCAGTACTTC | TRBJ2-5 | few | 15 | TRBV15 | -
CAWSVSNIQYF | TGTGCCTGGAGTGTCTCCAACATTCAGTACTTC | TRBJ2-4 | - | 11 | TRBV30 | -
CASGYQQGVYEQYF | TGTGCCAGCGGCTATCAACAGGGGGTTTACGAGCAGTACTTC | TRBJ2-7 | - | 14 | TRBV7-2 | TRBD1
CASSSGTKREYNEQFF | TGTGCCAGCAGCTCTGGGACTAAGCGGGAGTATAATGAGCAGTTCTTC | TRBJ2-1 | - | 16 | TRBV5-4 | TRBD2
CASSLDSGGTAYEQYF | TGTGCCAGCAGCTTAGATTCTGGGGGGACAGCTTACGAGCAGTACTTC | TRBJ2-7 | - | 16 | TRBV13 | -